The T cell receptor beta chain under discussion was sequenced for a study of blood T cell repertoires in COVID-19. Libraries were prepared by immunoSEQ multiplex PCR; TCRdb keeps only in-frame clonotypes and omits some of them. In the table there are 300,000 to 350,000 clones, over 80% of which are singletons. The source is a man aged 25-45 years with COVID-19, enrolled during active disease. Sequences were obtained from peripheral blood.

In DNA, the CDR3 is TGTGCCAGCAGTTCATCGATCCTGACTAGCGGGAGTTGGGAGACCCAGTACTTC. Translated, it gives CASSSSILTSGSWETQYF. V and J are TRBV27 and TRBJ2-5; 12 nucleotides line up with TRBD2. Unmatched junction bases numbered 14, after V lost 4 bases and J lost 5 bases. Looked up from germline, CDR1 is MNHEY and CDR2 is SMNVEV (reference sequence). CDR3 size: 18 residues.